This T cell receptor beta chain came from a study of identical twins (dated by TCRdb to 2016 to 2017). General notes on the study: TCR alpha and beta repertoires from monozygotic twins, unrelated adults of various ages and cord blood were deep-sequenced to test whether fetal clonotypes persist. Replicate twin experiments were performed at different times using different library preparation protocols to rule out contamination.

From a lookup of the germline V gene, CDR1 and CDR2 are KGHSY and FQNENV. The CDR3 runs 17 amino acids, cysteine and phenylalanine included. The DNA shown is the 51-base CDR3, in frame from base 1. Between the V and J ends, shortened by 1 base and 4 bases respectively, the junction contains 17 bases. Only healthy Caucasian donors were included. Three pairs of female monozygotic twins, all aged about 18 to 30 years, were included in the twin cohort. The RNA used for TCR libraries was isolated from peripheral blood mononuclear cells. Library prep was done by 5' RACE. TCRdb names Illumina HiSeq 2000 as the instrument used. Template switching added a universal primer binding site, and the final cDNA carried a unique molecular identifier that allowed TCR cDNA molecules to be counted accurately. Specific primers in the conserved constant-segment region were used to synthesize first-strand cDNA for TCR alpha and beta chains. Each cDNA library was double barcoded, with a SMART-Mk sample barcode plus Illumina barcodes, to control for contamination. Two successive PCR steps introduced TruSeq adapter sequences along with Illumina sample barcodes. The TCR alpha and beta cDNA libraries were sequenced on the Illumina HiSeq platform using custom primers. In the source study's methods: Raw reads were processed with MiGEC to extract unique molecular identifiers, and MiXCR was used to determine CDR3 positions. Recombination models were inferred per individual with the repgenHMM and IGoR tools using an EM algorithm. The analysis of shared clonotypes was done with the tcR package in R, with sharing normalized by the product of cloneset sizes. To study raw recombination free of thymic and clonal selection effects, out-of-frame nonproductive sequences were analyzed. TCRdb trimmed public reads at Q25 via fastp, called clones via MiXCR and kept in-frame beta chains. Each record represents a unique CDR3 protein, reported with the most common genes and DNA among its rows. These V and J calls are TCRdb output, not the study's own analysis. This sample holds 500,000 to 700,000 distinct CDR3 sequences; just over 7% were observed only once. The top ten clonotypes cover about 1.5% of the sample.

A note on this clonotype: Its antigen is currently not known. The sample holds no much larger clone one base away, and base qualities are not on file.

Study-wide findings and limitations: Abundant cord blood beta clonotypes carried fewer insertions; young adult naive repertoires showed a weaker similar trend, while memory repertoires showed none. Because the same donors could not be followed over many years, the conclusions relied on cross-sectional statistical analysis. Out-of-frame TCR alpha sharing in monozygotic twins was systematically underestimated by recombination models, whereas sharing between unrelated individuals was in agreement with the recombination models. Compared with coincidental sharing between unrelated individuals, an excess of low generation-probability sequences was observed among out-of-frame TCR alpha sequences shared between twins. In beta out-of-frame sequences, excess twin sharing was weaker, because having fewer shared sequences lowered the signal-to-noise ratio. Invariant T cells such as MAIT and iNKT could partly confound zero-insertion analyses, though diverse VJ usage argued against this for most clonotypes.

A further study also used this sample, focusing on yellow fever vaccine responses in identical twins. Per the second study: According to the authors, in identical twins the way T cells responded to vaccination appeared partly convergent and partly personalized. In the study, vaccine-responding T cell clones were precisely tracked in identical twins.

Sequencing was performed on PBMCs. The sequence joins TRBV16 to TRBJ2-1; the D gene assignment is ambiguous. This receptor was obtained from a woman aged 18-29 years in good health. In nucleotide form, the sequence is TGTGCCAGCAGCCAATTTTTTTTATCATACTCATACAATGAGCAGTTCTTC. It is translated as CASSQFFLSYSYNEQFF.